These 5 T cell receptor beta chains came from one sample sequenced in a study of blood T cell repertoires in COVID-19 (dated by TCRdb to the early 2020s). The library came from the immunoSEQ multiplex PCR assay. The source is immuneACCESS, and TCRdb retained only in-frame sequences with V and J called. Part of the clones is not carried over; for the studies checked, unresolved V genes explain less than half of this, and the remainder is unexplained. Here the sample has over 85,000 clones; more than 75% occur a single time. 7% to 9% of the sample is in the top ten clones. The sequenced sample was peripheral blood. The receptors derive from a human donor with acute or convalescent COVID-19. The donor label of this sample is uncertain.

The CDR3 DNA follows: TGTGCCAGCAGTTTATGGGGCAGCGGGAGGAACACTGAAGCTTTCTTT. As protein: CASSLWGSGRNTEAFF. This chain connects TRBV27 to TRBJ1-1, with a tentative D call TRBD1 (5 bases). Between the trimmed V and J ends, which lost 1 base and 1 base, there was a span of 13 bases. CDR1 MNHEY and CDR2 SMNVEV come from the germline V gene (reference sequence). The CDR3 is 16 residues long.

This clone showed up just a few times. CDR3 protein: CASTPGNHRQPQHF. DNA of the CDR3: TGTGCCAGCACCCCAGGGAATCACCGTCAGCCCCAGCATTTT. The rearrangement joins TRBV6-5 to TRBJ1-5; tentatively, D is TRBD1 (5 bases). In germline, CDR1 is MNHEY, CDR2 SVGAGI. The CDR3 is 14 residues long. V lost 7 bases and J lost 6, with 16 bases in between.

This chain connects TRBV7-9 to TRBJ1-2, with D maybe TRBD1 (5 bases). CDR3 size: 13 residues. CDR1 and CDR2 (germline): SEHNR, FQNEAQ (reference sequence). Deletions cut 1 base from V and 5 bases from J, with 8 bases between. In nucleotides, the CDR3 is TGTGCCAGCAGCTTAGGGGGCCGGTATGGCTACACCTTC. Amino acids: CASSLGGRYGYTF.

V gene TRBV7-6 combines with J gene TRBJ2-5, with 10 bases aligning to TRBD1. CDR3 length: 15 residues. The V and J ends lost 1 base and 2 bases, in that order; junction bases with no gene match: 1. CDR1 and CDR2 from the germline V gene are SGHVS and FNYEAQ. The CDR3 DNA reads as TGTGCCAGCAGCTTAGGGACAGGGGGTCAAGAGACCCAGTACTTC. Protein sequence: CASSLGTGGQETQYF.

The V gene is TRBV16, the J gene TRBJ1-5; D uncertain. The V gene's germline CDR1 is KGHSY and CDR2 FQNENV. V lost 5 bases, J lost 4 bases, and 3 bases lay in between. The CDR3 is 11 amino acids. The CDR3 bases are TGTGCCAGCAGCTCAAATCAGCCCCAGCATTTT. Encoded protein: CASSSNQPQHF.